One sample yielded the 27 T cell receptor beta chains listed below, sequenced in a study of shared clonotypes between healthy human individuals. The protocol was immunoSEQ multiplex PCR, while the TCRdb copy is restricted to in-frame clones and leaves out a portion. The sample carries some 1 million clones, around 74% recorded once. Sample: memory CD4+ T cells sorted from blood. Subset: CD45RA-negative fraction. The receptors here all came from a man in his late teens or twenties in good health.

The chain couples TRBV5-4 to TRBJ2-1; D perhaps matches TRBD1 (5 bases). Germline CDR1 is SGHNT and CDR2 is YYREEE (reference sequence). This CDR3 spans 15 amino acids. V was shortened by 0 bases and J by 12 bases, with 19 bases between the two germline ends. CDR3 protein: CASSLDPTGSEWQFF. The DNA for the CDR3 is TGTGCCAGCAGCTTGGACCCCACAGGTTCGGAGTGGCAGTTCTTC.

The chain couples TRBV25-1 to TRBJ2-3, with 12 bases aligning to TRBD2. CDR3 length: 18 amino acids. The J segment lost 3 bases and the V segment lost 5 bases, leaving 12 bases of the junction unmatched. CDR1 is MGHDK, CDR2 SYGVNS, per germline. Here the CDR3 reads CASSPRTSGKVRTDTQYF. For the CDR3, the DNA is TGTGCCAGCAGTCCTCGGACTAGCGGGAAAGTGAGGACAGATACGCAGTATTTT.

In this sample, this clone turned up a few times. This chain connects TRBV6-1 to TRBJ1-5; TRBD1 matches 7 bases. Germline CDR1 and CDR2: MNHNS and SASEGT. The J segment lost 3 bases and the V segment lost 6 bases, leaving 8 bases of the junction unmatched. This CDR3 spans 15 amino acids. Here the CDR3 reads CASRGGTDHNQPQHF. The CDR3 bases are TGTGCCAGCAGGGGGGGGACAGATCACAATCAGCCCCAGCATTTT.

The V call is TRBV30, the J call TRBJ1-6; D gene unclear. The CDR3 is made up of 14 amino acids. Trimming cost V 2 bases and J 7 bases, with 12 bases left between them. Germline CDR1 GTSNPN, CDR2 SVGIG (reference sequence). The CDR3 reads CAWSRAPRNSPLHF. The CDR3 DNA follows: TGTGCCTGGAGTCGGGCCCCAAGGAATTCACCCCTCCACTTT.

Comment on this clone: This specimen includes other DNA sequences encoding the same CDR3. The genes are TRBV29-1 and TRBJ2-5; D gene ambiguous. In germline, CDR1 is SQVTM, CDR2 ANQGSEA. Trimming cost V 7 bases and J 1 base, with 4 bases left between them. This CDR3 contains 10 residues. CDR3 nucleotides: TGCAGCGCTGTCCAAGAGACCCAGTACTTC. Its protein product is CSAVQETQYF.

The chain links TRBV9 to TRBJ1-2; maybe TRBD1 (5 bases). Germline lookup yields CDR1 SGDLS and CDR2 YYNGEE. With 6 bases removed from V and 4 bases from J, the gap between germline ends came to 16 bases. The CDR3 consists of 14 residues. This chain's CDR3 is CASIPTGAGYGYTF. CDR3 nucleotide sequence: TGTGCCAGCATCCCAACCGGGGCGGGCTATGGCTACACCTTC. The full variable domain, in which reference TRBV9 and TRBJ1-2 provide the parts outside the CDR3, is DSGVTQTPKHLITATGQRVTLRCSPRSGDLSVYWYQQSLDQGLQFLIQYYNGEERAKGNILERFSAQQFPDLHSELNLSSLELGDSALYFCASIPTGAGYGYTFGSGTRLTVV.

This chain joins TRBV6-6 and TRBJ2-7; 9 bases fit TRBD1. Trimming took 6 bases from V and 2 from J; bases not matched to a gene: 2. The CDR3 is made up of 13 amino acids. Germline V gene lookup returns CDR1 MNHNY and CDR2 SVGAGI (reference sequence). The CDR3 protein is CASRGTGTYEQYF. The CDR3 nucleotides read TGTGCCAGCAGAGGGACAGGGACCTACGAGCAGTACTTC.

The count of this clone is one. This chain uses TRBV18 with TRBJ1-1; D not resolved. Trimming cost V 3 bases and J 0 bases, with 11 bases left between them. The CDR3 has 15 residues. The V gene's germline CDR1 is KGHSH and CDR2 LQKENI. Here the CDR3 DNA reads TGTGCCAGCTCACCCCTTGAGGCAATGAACACTGAAGCTTTCTTT. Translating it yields CASSPLEAMNTEAFF. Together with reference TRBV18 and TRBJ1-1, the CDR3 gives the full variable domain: NAGVMQNPRHLVRRRGQEARLRCSPMKGHSHVYWYRQLPEEGLKFMVYLQKENIIDESGMPKERFSAEFPKEGPSILRIQQVVRGDSAAYFCASSPLEAMNTEAFFGQGTRLTVV.

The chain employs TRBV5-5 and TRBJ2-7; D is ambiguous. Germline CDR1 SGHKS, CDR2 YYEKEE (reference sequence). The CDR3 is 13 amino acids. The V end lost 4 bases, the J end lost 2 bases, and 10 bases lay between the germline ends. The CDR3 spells CASSPLSAYEQYF. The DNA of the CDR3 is TGTGCCAGCAGCCCTCTATCCGCCTACGAGCAGTACTTC.

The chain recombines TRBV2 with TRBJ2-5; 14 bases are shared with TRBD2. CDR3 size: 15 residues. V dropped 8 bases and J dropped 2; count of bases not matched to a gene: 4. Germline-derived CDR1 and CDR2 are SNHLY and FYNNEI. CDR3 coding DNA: TGTGCCAGCGGGGGACTAGCGGGGGCACAAGAGACCCAGTACTTC. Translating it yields CASGGLAGAQETQYF. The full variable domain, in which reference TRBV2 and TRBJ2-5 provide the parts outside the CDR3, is EPEVTQTPSHQVTQMGQEVILRCVPISNHLYFYWYRQILGQKVEFLVSFYNNEISEKSEIFDDQFSVERPDGSNFTLKIRSTKLEDSAMYFCASGGLAGAQETQYFGPGTRLLVL.

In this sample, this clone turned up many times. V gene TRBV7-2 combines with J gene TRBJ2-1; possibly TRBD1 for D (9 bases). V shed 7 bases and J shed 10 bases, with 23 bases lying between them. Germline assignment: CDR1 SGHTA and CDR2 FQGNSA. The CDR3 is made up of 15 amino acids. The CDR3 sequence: CASTTGGTGHKEQFF. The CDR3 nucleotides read TGTGCCAGCACGACGGGGGGGACAGGGCATAAGGAGCAGTTCTTC.

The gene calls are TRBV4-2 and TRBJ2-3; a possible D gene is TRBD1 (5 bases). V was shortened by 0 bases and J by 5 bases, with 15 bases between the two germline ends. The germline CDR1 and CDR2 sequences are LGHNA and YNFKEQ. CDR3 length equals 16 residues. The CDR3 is CASSQEGATLGDTQYF. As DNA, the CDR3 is TGTGCCAGCAGCCAAGAAGGGGCTACCCTGGGAGATACGCAGTATTTT.

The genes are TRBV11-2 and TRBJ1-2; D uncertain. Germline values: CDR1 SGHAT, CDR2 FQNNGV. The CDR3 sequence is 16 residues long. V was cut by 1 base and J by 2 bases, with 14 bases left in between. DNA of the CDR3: TGTGCCAGCAGCTTAGTGTCGGGAGCCCTCAACTATGGCTACACCTTC. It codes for CASSLVSGALNYGYTF.

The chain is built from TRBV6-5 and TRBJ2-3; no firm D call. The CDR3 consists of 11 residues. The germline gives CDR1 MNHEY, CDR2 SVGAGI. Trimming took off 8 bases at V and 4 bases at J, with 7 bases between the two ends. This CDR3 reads CASVRADTQYF. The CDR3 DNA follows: TGTGCCAGCGTCCGGGCAGATACGCAGTATTTT.

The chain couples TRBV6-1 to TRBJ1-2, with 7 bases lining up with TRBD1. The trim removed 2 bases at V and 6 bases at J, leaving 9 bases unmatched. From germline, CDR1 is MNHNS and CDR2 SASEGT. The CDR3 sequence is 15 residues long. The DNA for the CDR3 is TGTGCCAGCAGTGAAAGGGGGCCGGGGGCCGATGGCTACACCTTC. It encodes CASSERGPGADGYTF.

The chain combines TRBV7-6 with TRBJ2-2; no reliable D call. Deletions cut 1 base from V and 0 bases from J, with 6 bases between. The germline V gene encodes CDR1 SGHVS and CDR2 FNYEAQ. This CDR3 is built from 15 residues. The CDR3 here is CASSLGHSNTGELFF. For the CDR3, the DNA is TGTGCCAGCAGCTTAGGACATTCGAACACCGGGGAGCTGTTTTTT.

The CDR3 spells CASQTGMDNEQFF. CDR3 nucleotides: TGTGCAAGCCAGACAGGGATGGACAATGAGCAGTTCTTC. This chain joins TRBV2 and TRBJ2-1; 7 nucleotides agree with TRBD1. This CDR3 spans 13 amino acids. The germline V gene encodes CDR1 SNHLY and CDR2 FYNNEI.

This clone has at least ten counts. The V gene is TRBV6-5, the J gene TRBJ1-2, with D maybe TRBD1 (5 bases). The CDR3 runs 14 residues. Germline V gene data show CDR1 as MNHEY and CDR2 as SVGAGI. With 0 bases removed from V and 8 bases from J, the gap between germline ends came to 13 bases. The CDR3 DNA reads TGTGCCAGCAGTTACTCTACCAGGGTGGAGGGCTACACCTTC. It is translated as CASSYSTRVEGYTF.

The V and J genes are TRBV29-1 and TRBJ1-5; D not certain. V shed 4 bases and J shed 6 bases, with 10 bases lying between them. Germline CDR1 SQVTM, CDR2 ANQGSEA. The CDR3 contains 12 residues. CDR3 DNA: TGCAGCGTTGTATTCCCAGGTCAGCCCCAGCATTTT. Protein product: CSVVFPGQPQHF. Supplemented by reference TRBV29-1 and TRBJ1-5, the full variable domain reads SAVISQKPSRDICQRGTSLTIQCQVDSQVTMMFWYRQQPGQSLTLIATANQGSEATYESGFVIDKFPISRPNLTFSTLTVSNMSPEDSSIYLCSVVFPGQPQHFGDGTRLSIL.

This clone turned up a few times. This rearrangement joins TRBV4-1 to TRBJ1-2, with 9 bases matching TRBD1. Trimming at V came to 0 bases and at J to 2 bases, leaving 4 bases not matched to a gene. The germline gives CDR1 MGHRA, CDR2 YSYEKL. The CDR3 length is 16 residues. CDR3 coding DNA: TGCGCCAGCAGCCAAGACATAGGACAGGGGAACTATGGCTACACCTTC. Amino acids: CASSQDIGQGNYGYTF.

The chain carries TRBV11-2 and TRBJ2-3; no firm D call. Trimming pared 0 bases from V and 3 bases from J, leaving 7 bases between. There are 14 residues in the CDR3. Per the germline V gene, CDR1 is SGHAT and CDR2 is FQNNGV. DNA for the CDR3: TGTGCCAGCAGCTTAGATCGGCGGACAGATACGCAGTATTTT. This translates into CASSLDRRTDTQYF.

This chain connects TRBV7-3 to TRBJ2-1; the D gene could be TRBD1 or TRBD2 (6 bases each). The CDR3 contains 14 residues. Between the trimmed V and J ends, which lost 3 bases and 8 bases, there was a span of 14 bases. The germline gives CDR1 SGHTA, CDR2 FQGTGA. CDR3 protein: CASSFTGAGDEQFF. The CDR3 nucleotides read TGTGCCAGCAGCTTTACGGGGGCTGGCGATGAGCAGTTCTTC.

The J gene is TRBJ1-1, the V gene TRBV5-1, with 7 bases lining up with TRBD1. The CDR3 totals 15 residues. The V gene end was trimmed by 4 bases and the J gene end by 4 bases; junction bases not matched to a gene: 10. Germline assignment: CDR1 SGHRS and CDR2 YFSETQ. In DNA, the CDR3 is TGCGCCAGCAGCCCATTGACAGGGATGACCACTGAAGCTTTCTTT. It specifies CASSPLTGMTTEAFF.

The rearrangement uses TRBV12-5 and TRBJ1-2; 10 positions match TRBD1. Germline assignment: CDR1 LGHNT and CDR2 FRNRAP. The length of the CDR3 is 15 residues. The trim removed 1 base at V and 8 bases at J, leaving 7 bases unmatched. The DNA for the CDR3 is TGTGCTAGTGGTTTGGAGGGGACAGGGGTTCGGGGCTACACCTTC. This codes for CASGLEGTGVRGYTF.

CDR3 nucleotides: TGTGCCAGCAGCGTAATTAGCTGGACTAGCGGGAGAGACGGGGAGCTGTTTTTT. It specifies CASSVISWTSGRDGELFF. The J gene is TRBJ2-2, the V gene TRBV9; 13 bases are shared with TRBD2. The CDR3 spans 18 residues. Germline V gene sequence: CDR1 SGDLS, CDR2 YYNGEE. V lost 1 base to trimming and J lost 7 bases; unmatched junction nucleotides: 10.

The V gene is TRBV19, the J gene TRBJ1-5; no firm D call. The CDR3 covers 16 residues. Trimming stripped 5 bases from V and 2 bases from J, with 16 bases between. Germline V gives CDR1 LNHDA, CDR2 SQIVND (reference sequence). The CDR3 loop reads CASSPGITLGNQPQHF. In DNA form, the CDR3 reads TGTGCCAGTAGTCCCGGGATCACTCTAGGCAATCAGCCCCAGCATTTT. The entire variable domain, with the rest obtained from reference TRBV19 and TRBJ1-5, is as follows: DGGITQSPKYLFRKEGQNVTLSCEQNLNHDAMYWYRQDPGQGLRLIYYSQIVNDFQKGDIAEGYSVSREKKESFPLTVTSAQKNPTAFYLCASSPGITLGNQPQHFGDGTRLSIL.

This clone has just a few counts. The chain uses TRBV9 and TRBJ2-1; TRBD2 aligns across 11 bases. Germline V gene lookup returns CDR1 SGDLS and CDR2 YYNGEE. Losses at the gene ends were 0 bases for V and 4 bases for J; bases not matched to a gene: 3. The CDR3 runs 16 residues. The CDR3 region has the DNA TGTGCCAGCAGCGTAGGTACTAGCGGGAGTTACAATGAGCAGTTCTTC. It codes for CASSVGTSGSYNEQFF.